The 23 T cell receptor beta chains presented below share a single source sample, sequenced in a study of T cell responses to AZD1222 COVID-19 vaccine. TCRdb's copy holds only in-frame clones and misses some; the assay was immunoSEQ multiplex PCR. The profile shows some 120,000 clones, over 75% of them singletons. The starting material was peripheral blood, obtained on day 0 of AZD1222 vaccination. Receptors originate from an adult in good health.

V and J are TRBV15 and TRBJ1-5, with a weak D call TRBD1 (6 bases). CDR1 and CDR2 (germline): LNHNV, YYDKDF (reference sequence). V dropped 8 bases and J dropped 6 bases, with 14 bases sitting between them. This CDR3 region has 13 residues. CDR3 nucleotide sequence: TGTGCCACCGGGGGCGGGGGATCTCAGCCCCAGCATTTT. It codes for CATGGGGSQPQHF.

This CDR3 reads CASRTTGEVDNEQFF. The CDR3 bases are TGTGCCAGCAGGACCACAGGGGAAGTCGACAATGAGCAGTTCTTC. The gene calls are TRBV2 and TRBJ2-1; 7 nucleotides line up with TRBD1. There are 15 residues in the CDR3. Germline assignment: CDR1 SNHLY and CDR2 FYNNEI. The V segment lost 6 bases and the J segment 5 bases; nucleotides outside the gene matches: 10.

The chain carries TRBV7-9 and TRBJ2-2, with D unresolved. The germline CDR1 and CDR2 sequences are SEHNR and FQNEAQ (reference sequence). The CDR3 runs 15 residues. Deletions cut 1 base from V and 2 bases from J, with 8 bases between. CDR3 in amino acids: CASSLVAVNTGELFF. The CDR3 nucleotides are TGTGCCAGCAGCTTAGTGGCCGTTAACACCGGGGAGCTGTTTTTT.

This chain links TRBV6-2 or TRBV6-3 with TRBJ2-7; perhaps TRBD1 as D (5 bases). CDR1 and CDR2 from the germline V gene are MNHEY and SVGEGT. The V gene lost 3 bases and the J gene lost 4 bases, with 13 bases spanning the gap. The CDR3 runs to 14 residues. The CDR3 region has the DNA TGTGCCAGCAGTTATGGGTCAGGGCCTTACGAGCAGTACTTC. It codes for CASSYGSGPYEQYF.

This clone was found once. The chain links TRBV28 to TRBJ2-1, with 7 bases that match TRBD2. Trimming at V came to 3 bases and at J to 3 bases, leaving 11 bases not matched to a gene. The CDR3 sequence is 17 residues long. CDR1 MDHEN and CDR2 SYDVKM come from the germline V gene. CDR3 nucleotides: TGTGCCAGCAGTTTCCCTCTTCTAGCGGAAAACTACAATGAGCAGTTCTTC. It translates to CASSFPLLAENYNEQFF. The whole variable domain, remainder taken from reference TRBV28 and TRBJ2-1, is DVKVTQSSRYLVKRTGEKVFLECVQDMDHENMFWYRQDPGLGLRLIYFSYDVKMKEKGDIPEGYSVSREKKERFSLILESASTNQTSMYLCASSFPLLAENYNEQFFGPGTRLTVL.

The V and J genes are TRBV19 and TRBJ2-1; D possibly corresponds to TRBD2 (5 bases). Trimming stripped 5 bases from V and 9 bases from J, with 20 bases between. This CDR3 is built from 15 residues. Germline CDR1 LNHDA, CDR2 SQIVND (reference sequence). The CDR3 DNA follows: TGTGCCAGTAGTTTTCCCCTTGCGGCCGGAGGTGAGCAGTTCTTC. Translated: CASSFPLAAGGEQFF.

This chain uses TRBV12-1 with TRBJ2-7; TRBD2 reflects the table's D call only, with no check against the DNA. TRBV12-1 has pseudogene status. There are 14 residues in the CDR3. The CDR3 DNA reads as TGTGCCAGCATCATCCAGCGGGGAACCTACGAGCAGTACTTC. Protein product: CASIIQRGTYEQYF.

The chain links TRBV28 to TRBJ2-7; D is uncertain. V was pared by 5 bases and J by 7 bases, with 9 bases between. There are 11 residues in the CDR3. In germline, CDR1 is MDHEN, CDR2 SYDVKM. CDR3 loop: CASSERREQYF. CDR3 nucleotides: TGTGCCAGCAGTGAAAGGCGGGAGCAGTACTTC.

V is TRBV5-1 and J is TRBJ1-1, with D maybe TRBD1 (6 bases). The CDR3 has 14 amino acids. CDR1 and CDR2 (germline): SGHRS, YFSETQ. Trimming took off 2 bases at V and 1 base at J, with 9 bases between the two ends. As DNA, the CDR3 is TGCGCCAGCAGCTTTAAGGGACAGAACACTGAAGCTTTCTTT. This encodes CASSFKGQNTEAFF. The variable domain in full, completed from reference TRBV5-1 and TRBJ1-1, reads KAGVTQTPRYLIKTRGQQVTLSCSPISGHRSVSWYQQTPGQGLQFLFEYFSETQRNKGNFPGRFSGRQFSNSRSEMNVSTLELGDSALYLCASSFKGQNTEAFFGQGTRLTVV.

This clone is a singleton in its sample. The chain uses TRBV28 and TRBJ2-7, with 8 positions matching TRBD1. The CDR3 length is 13 residues. Germline loops: CDR1 MDHEN, CDR2 SYDVKM. With V trimmed by 5 bases and J by 3 bases, 3 bases remained unmatched. Here the CDR3 DNA reads TGTGCCAGCAGTCCAGGACAGGGCTACGAGCAGTACTTC. Its protein product is CASSPGQGYEQYF.

With regard to this clone: A junction end diverges from the germline sequence, so it may reflect a read error. CDR3 in DNA: TGTGCCAGCAGCTTATCCGCAGGCGGGAGCCCGATCTTC. Protein: CASSLSAGGSPIF. The chain has TRBV7-8 and TRBJ2-1, with 7 bases matching TRBD2. CDR1 and CDR2 (germline): SGHVS, FQNEAQ. The CDR3 runs to 13 residues.

The chain has TRBV28 and TRBJ1-2; D uncertain. The CDR3 spans 13 residues. Germline V gene lookup returns CDR1 MDHEN and CDR2 SYDVKM. V shed 2 bases and J shed 4 bases, with 8 bases lying between them. The CDR3 DNA is TGTGCCAGCAGTTTAGGGGTTGGCTATGGCTACACCTTC. Protein product: CASSLGVGYGYTF.

The rearrangement links TRBV18 to TRBJ2-2, with D perhaps TRBD1 (6 bases). This CDR3 has 16 residues. V lost 6 bases to trimming and J lost 2 bases, with 16 bases between them. Germline CDR1 KGHSH, CDR2 LQKENI. The CDR3 sequence is CASSPRAGDNTGELFF. CDR3 bases: TGTGCCAGCTCCCCCCGGGCAGGGGACAACACCGGGGAGCTGTTTTTT. Using reference TRBV18 and TRBJ2-2 for the parts outside the CDR3, the full variable domain is NAGVMQNPRHLVRRRGQEARLRCSPMKGHSHVYWYRQLPEEGLKFMVYLQKENIIDESGMPKERFSAEFPKEGPSILRIQQVVRGDSAAYFCASSPRAGDNTGELFFGEGSRLTVL.

The J gene is TRBJ1-2, the V gene TRBV28, with D possibly TRBD1 on 6 matching bases. V lost 3 bases and J lost 3, with 11 bases in between. Germline CDR1 reads MDHEN; CDR2 reads SYDVKM. The CDR3 length is 14 residues. CDR3 region: CASSFWGADYGYTF. Here the CDR3 DNA reads TGTGCCAGCAGTTTTTGGGGGGCTGACTATGGCTACACCTTC.

CDR3 in DNA: TGTGCCAGCAGCGGTGGGGGCCGGAGACTTTATGGCTACACCTTC. Protein sequence: CASSGGGRRLYGYTF. This rearrangement joins TRBV28 to TRBJ1-2, with D perhaps TRBD1 (6 bases). Germline loops: CDR1 MDHEN, CDR2 SYDVKM. The CDR3 contains 15 residues. Deletions cut 6 bases from V and 5 bases from J, with 19 bases between.

The chain uses TRBV25-1 and TRBJ2-5; no reliable D call. Trimming pared 7 bases from V and 5 bases from J, leaving 14 bases between. This CDR3 has 13 amino acids. Germline-derived CDR1 and CDR2 are MGHDK and SYGVNS. The CDR3 nucleotides read TGTGCCAGCATTTTCCCCCCTTGTGAGACCCAGTACTTC. Translation: CASIFPPCETQYF.

The gene calls are TRBV9 and TRBJ2-5, with 11 bases lining up with TRBD2. With 0 bases clipped from V and 5 bases from J, the junction kept 3 bases outside the gene matches. The V gene's germline CDR1 is SGDLS and CDR2 YYNGEE. The CDR3 length is 15 residues. CDR3 loop: CASSVGLAGLETQYF. The CDR3 nucleotides are TGTGCCAGCAGCGTAGGACTAGCGGGACTGGAGACCCAGTACTTC.

The chain joins TRBV15 to TRBJ1-3; 8 bases map to TRBD1. J lost 2 bases, V lost 0 bases, and 3 bases had no gene match. The germline CDR1 and CDR2 sequences are LNHNV and YYDKDF (reference sequence). There are 16 residues in the CDR3. The CDR3 sequence is CATSRDQGAPGNTIYF. DNA for the CDR3: TGTGCCACCAGCAGAGATCAGGGGGCGCCTGGAAACACCATATATTTT. Based on the CDR3 plus reference TRBV15 and TRBJ1-3, the full variable domain is DAMVIQNPRYQVTQFGKPVTLSCSQTLNHNVMYWYQQKSSQAPKLLFHYYDKDFNNEADTPDNFQSRRPNTSFCFLDIRSPGLGDTAMYLCATSRDQGAPGNTIYFGEGSWLTVV.

The chain employs TRBV9 and TRBJ1-6; no clear D gene. The V and J ends lost 0 bases and 7 bases respectively, with 11 bases between them. Germline CDR1 reads SGDLS; CDR2 reads YYNGEE. The CDR3 runs 15 residues. CDR3 bases: TGTGCCAGCAGCGTAGGGGAGGCCTTGAATTCACCCCTCCACTTT. Translation gives CASSVGEALNSPLHF. Full variable domain (rest looked up from reference TRBV9 and TRBJ1-6): DSGVTQTPKHLITATGQRVTLRCSPRSGDLSVYWYQQSLDQGLQFLIQYYNGEERAKGNILERFSAQQFPDLHSELNLSSLELGDSALYFCASSVGEALNSPLHFGNGTRLTVT.

This chain connects TRBV12-3 or TRBV12-4 to TRBJ1-2; TRBD1 might be the D (6 bases). V lost 3 bases, J lost 4 bases, and 9 bases lay in between. This CDR3 is built from 13 residues. This chain's CDR3 is CASSFGRGYGYTF. The CDR3 DNA sequence: TGTGCCAGCAGTTTTGGCAGGGGCTATGGCTACACCTTC.

This chain uses TRBV28 with TRBJ2-7, with D maybe TRBD2 (5 bases). The CDR3 runs to 15 residues. Deletions cut 5 bases from V and 1 base from J, with 15 bases between. Germline V gene sequence: CDR1 MDHEN, CDR2 SYDVKM. Here the CDR3 reads CASSLITSGSYEQYF. For the CDR3, the DNA is TGTGCCAGCAGTCTTATTACGTCGGGATCCTACGAGCAGTACTTC.

The DNA for the CDR3 is TGCGCCAGCAGCGTCCTCGGGACTCTAAACACCGGGGAGCTGTTTTTT. It is translated as CASSVLGTLNTGELFF. The gene calls are TRBV5-1 and TRBJ2-2; TRBD2 might be the D (6 bases). The CDR3 runs 16 residues. V was trimmed by 4 bases and J by 2 bases, leaving 15 bases between them. Looked up from germline, CDR1 is SGHRS and CDR2 is YFSETQ.

This clone is a singleton in its sample. The V call is TRBV9, the J call TRBJ2-7; tentatively, D is TRBD1 or TRBD2 (5 bases each). Germline CDR1 is SGDLS and CDR2 is YYNGEE. This CDR3 is built from 15 residues. The V end was cut by 0 bases, the J end by 2 bases, with 12 bases between. CDR3 DNA: TGTGCCAGCAGCGTAGGGGACGCGTATACCTACGAGCAGTACTTC. Translation gives CASSVGDAYTYEQYF. The whole variable domain, remainder taken from reference TRBV9 and TRBJ2-7, is DSGVTQTPKHLITATGQRVTLRCSPRSGDLSVYWYQQSLDQGLQFLIQYYNGEERAKGNILERFSAQQFPDLHSELNLSSLELGDSALYFCASSVGDAYTYEQYFGPGTRLTVT.